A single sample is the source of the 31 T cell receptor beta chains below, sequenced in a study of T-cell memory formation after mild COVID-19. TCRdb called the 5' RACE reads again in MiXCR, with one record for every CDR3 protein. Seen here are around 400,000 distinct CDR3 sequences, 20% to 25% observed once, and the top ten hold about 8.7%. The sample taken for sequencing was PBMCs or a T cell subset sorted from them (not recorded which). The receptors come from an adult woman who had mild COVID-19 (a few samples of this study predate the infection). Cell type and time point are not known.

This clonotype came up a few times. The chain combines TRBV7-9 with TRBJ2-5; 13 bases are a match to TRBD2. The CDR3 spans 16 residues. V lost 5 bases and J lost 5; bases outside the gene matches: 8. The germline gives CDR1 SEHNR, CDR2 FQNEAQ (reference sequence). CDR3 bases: TGTGCCAGCAGCCCAACTGGGACTAGCGGGGAGGAGACCCAGTACTTC. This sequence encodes CASSPTGTSGEETQYF.

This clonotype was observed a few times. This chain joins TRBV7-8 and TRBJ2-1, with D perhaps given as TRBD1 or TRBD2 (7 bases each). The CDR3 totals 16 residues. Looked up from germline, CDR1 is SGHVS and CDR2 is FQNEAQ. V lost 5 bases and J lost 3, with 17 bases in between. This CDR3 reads CASSEGRGGFYNEQFF. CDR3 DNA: TGTGCCAGCAGCGAAGGCAGGGGGGGTTTCTACAATGAGCAGTTCTTC. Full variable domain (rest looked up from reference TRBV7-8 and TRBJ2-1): GAGVSQSPRYKVAKRGQDVALRCDPISGHVSLFWYQQALGQGPEFLTYFQNEAQLDKSGLPSDRFFAERPEGSVSTLKIQRTQQEDSAVYLCASSEGRGGFYNEQFFGPGTRLTVL.

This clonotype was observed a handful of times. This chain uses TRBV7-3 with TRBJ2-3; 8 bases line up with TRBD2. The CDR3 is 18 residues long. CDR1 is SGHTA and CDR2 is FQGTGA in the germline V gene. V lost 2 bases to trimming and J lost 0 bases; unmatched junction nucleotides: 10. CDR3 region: CASSLSSGLAGSTDTQYF. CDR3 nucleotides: TGTGCCAGCAGCTTATCCTCTGGGCTAGCGGGTAGCACAGATACGCAGTATTTT.

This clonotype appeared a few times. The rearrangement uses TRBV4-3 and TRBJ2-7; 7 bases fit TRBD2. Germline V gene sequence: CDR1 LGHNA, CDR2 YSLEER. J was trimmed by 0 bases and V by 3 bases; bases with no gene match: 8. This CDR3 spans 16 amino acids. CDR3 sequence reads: CASSQGIAGLSYEQYF. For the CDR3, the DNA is TGCGCCAGCAGCCAGGGGATAGCGGGCCTCTCCTACGAGCAGTACTTC.

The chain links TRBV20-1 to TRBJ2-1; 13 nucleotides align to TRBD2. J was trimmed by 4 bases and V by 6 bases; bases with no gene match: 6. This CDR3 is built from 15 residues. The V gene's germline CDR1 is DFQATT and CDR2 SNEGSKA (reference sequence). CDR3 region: CSARTSGSTYNEQFF. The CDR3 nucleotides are TGCAGTGCCAGGACTAGCGGGAGTACTTACAATGAGCAGTTCTTC.

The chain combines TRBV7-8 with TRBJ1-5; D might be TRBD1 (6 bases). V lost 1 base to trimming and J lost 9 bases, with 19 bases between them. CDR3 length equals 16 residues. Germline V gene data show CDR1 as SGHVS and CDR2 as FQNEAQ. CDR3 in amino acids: CASSLGLDSRTSPQHF. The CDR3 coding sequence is TGTGCCAGCAGCTTAGGACTGGACAGCCGCACTTCGCCCCAGCATTTT. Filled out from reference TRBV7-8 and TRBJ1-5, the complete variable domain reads GAGVSQSPRYKVAKRGQDVALRCDPISGHVSLFWYQQALGQGPEFLTYFQNEAQLDKSGLPSDRFFAERPEGSVSTLKIQRTQQEDSAVYLCASSLGLDSRTSPQHFGDGTRLSIL.

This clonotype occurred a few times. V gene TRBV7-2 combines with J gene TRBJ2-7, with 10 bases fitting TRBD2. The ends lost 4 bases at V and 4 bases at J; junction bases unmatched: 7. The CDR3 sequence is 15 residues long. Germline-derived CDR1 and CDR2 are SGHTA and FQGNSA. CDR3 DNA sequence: TGTGCCAGCAGCTACCTAGCGGGGGTGATGTACGAGCAGTACTTC. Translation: CASSYLAGVMYEQYF. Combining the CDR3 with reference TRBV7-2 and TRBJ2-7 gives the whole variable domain GAGVSQSPSNKVTEKGKDVELRCDPISGHTALYWYRQSLGQGLEFLIYFQGNSAPDKSGLPSDRFSAERTGGSVSTLTIQRTQQEDSAVYLCASSYLAGVMYEQYFGPGTRLTVT.

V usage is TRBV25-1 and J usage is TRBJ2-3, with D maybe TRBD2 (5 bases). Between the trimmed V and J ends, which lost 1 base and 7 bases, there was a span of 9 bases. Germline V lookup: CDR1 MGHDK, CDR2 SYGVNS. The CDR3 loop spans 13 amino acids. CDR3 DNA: TGTGCCAGCAGTGAATCGGAGCGGAATACGCAGTATTTT. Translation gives CASSESERNTQYF.

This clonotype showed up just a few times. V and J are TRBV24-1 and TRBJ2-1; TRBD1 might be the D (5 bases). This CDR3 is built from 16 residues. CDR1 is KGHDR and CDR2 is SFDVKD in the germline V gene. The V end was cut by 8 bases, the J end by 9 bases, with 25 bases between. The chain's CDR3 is CATKGPVGREDGEQFF. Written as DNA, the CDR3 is TGTGCCACCAAAGGCCCCGTGGGCAGGGAAGACGGTGAGCAGTTCTTC.

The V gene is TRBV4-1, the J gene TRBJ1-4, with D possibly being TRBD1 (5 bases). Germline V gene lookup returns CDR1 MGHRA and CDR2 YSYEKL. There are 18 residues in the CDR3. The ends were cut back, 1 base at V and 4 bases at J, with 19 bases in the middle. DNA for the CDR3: TGCGCCAGCAGCCAAGCCCCTGTGGGGGTGGCCCTTAATGAAAAACTGTTTTTT. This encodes CASSQAPVGVALNEKLFF.

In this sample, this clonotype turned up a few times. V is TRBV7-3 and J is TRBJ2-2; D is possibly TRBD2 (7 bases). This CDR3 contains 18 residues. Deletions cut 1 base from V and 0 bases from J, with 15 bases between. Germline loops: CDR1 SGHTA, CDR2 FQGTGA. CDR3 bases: TGTGCCAGCAGCTTAATCGCGGGGGCCCTCGCGAACACCGGGGAGCTGTTTTTT. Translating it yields CASSLIAGALANTGELFF.

CDR3 DNA sequence: TGTGCCAGCAGTTTCCTTACAGGGGGCAGCAATCAGCCCCAGCATTTT. It codes for CASSFLTGGSNQPQHF. This sequence joins TRBV12-3 or TRBV12-4 and TRBJ1-5, with 9 bases identical to TRBD1. This CDR3 has 16 amino acids. V was pared by 3 bases and J by 1 base, with 4 bases of the junction left unmatched.

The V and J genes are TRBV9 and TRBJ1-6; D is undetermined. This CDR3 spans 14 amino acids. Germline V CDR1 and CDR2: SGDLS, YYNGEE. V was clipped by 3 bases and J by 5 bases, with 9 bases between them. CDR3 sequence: CASSGVVHNSPLHF. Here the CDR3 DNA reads TGTGCCAGCAGCGGGGTGGTGCATAATTCACCCCTCCACTTT.

CDR3 residues: CASSPGRVSNQPQHF. The CDR3 coding sequence is TGTGCCAGCAGCCCGGGAAGGGTTAGCAATCAGCCCCAGCATTTT. The chain uses TRBV7-2 and TRBJ1-5, with unresolved D. Germline CDR1 SGHTA, CDR2 FQGNSA. The CDR3 length is 15 residues. V was clipped by 5 bases and J by 0 bases, with 11 bases between them.

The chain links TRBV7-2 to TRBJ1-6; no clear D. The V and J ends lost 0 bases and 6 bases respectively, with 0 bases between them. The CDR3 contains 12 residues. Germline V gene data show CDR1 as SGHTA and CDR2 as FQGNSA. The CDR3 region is CASSLANSPLHF. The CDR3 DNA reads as TGTGCCAGCAGCTTAGCTAATTCACCCCTCCACTTT. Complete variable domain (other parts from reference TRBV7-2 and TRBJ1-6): GAGVSQSPSNKVTEKGKDVELRCDPISGHTALYWYRQSLGQGLEFLIYFQGNSAPDKSGLPSDRFSAERTGGSVSTLTIQRTQQEDSAVYLCASSLANSPLHFGNGTRLTVT.

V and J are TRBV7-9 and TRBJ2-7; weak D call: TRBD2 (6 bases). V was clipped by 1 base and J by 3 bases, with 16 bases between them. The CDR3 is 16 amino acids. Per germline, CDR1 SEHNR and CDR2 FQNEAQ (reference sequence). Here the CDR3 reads CASSLGQAGGGYEQYF. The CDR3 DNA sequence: TGTGCCAGCAGCTTAGGCCAGGCCGGGGGAGGCTACGAGCAGTACTTC.

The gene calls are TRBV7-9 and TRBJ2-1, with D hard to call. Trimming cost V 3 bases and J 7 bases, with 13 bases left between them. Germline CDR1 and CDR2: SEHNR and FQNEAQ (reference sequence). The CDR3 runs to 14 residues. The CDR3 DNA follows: TGTGCCAGCAGCTTTTGGTCGGTAGCTAATGAGCAGTTCTTC. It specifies CASSFWSVANEQFF.

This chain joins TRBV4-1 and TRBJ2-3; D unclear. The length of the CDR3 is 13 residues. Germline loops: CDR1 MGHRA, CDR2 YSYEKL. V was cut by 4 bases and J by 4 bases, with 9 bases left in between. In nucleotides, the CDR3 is TGCGCCAGCAGCCCTCGAGTTGCAGATACGCAGTATTTT. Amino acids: CASSPRVADTQYF.

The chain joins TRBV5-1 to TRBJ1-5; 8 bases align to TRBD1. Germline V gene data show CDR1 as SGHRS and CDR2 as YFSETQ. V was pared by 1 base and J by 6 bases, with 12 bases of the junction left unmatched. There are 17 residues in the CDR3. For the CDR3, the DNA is TGCGCCAGCAGCTTGTTCGGAGTTGGACAGGGTCGTCAGCCCCAGCATTTT. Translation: CASSLFGVGQGRQPQHF.

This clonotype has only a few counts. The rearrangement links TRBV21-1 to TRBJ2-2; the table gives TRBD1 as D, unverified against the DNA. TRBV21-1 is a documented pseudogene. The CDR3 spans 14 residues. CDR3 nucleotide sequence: TGTGCCAGCAGCAAAGGGCCCCCGGCCGGGGAGCTGTTTTTT. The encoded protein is CASSKGPPAGELFF.

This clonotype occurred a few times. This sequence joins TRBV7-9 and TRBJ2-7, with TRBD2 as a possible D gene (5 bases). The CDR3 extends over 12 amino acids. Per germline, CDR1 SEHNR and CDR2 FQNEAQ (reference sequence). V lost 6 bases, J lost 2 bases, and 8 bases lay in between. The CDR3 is CASSEGAYEQYF. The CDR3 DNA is TGTGCCAGCAGTGAGGGCGCCTACGAGCAGTACTTC.

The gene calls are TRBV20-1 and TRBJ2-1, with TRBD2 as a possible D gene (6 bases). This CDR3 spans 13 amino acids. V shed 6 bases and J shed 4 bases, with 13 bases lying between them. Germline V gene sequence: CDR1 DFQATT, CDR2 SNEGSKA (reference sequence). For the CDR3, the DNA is TGCAGTGCGCTACGACTAGATTACAATGAGCAGTTCTTC. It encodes CSALRLDYNEQFF.

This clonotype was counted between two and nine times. CDR3 loop: CASSGQGMNTEAFF. CDR3 nucleotides: TGTGCCAGCAGTGGACAGGGAATGAACACTGAAGCTTTCTTT. V gene TRBV27 combines with J gene TRBJ1-1, with 8 bases aligning to TRBD1. The CDR3 length is 14 residues. Germline CDR1 MNHEY, CDR2 SMNVEV (reference sequence). V lost 5 bases and J lost 0; bases outside the gene matches: 2.

The CDR3 DNA follows: TGTGCCAGCAGCTTAGTACAGGGGCACACTGAAGCTTTCTTT. This gives the protein CASSLVQGHTEAFF. The chain joins TRBV7-9 to TRBJ1-1; 7 bases map to TRBD1. The CDR3 totals 14 residues. Per the germline V gene, CDR1 is SEHNR and CDR2 is FQNEAQ (reference sequence). Unmatched junction bases numbered 2, after V lost 1 base and J lost 3 bases.

CDR3 in DNA: TGTGCCAGCACGTATAGTGCGGGGGGGTCCTACAATGAGCAGTTCTTC. Translating gives CASTYSAGGSYNEQFF. The genes are TRBV7-6 and TRBJ2-1, with 9 nucleotides matching TRBD2. The germline V gene encodes CDR1 SGHVS and CDR2 FNYEAQ. There are 16 residues in the CDR3. V lost 7 bases, J lost 1 base, and 8 bases stayed unmatched.

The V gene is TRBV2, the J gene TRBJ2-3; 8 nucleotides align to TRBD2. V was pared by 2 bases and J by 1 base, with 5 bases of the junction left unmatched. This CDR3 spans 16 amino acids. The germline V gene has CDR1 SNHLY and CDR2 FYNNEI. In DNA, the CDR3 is TGTGCCAGCAGTGAACTATTACTAGCGGGCACAGATACGCAGTATTTT. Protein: CASSELLLAGTDTQYF.

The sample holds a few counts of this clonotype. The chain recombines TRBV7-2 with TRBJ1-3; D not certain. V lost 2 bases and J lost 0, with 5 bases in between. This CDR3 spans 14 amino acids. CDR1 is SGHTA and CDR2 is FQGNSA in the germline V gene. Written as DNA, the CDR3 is TGTGCCAGCAGCTTATCAGTCTCTGGAAACACCATATATTTT. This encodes CASSLSVSGNTIYF.

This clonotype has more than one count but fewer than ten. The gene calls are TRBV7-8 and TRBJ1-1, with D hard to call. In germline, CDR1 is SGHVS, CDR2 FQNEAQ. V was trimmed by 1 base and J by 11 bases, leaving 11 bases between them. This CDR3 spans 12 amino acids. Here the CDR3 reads CASSLGLVGAFF. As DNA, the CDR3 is TGTGCCAGCAGCTTAGGGCTAGTGGGGGCTTTCTTT.

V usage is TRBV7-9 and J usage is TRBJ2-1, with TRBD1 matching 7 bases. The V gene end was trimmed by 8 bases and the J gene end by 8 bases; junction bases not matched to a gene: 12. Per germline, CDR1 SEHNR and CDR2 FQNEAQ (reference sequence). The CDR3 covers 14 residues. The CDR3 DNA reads TGTGCCAGCCCGAGGGACAGCAATTCGGATGAGCAGTTCTTC. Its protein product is CASPRDSNSDEQFF.

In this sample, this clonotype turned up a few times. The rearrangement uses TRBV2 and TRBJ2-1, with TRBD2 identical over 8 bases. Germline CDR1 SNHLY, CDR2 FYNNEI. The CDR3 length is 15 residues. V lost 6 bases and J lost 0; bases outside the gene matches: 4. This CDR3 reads CASRPTSGSYNEQFF. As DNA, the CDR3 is TGTGCCAGCAGACCAACTAGCGGCTCCTACAATGAGCAGTTCTTC.

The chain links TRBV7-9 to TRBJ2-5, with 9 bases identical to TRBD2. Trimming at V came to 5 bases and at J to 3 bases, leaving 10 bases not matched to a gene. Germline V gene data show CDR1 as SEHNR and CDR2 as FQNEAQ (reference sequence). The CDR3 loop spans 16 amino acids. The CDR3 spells CASSTAGTSWKETQYF. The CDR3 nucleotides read TGTGCCAGCAGCACCGCCGGGACTAGCTGGAAAGAGACCCAGTACTTC. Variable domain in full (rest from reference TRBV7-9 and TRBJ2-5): DTGVSQNPRHKITKRGQNVTFRCDPISEHNRLYWYRQTLGQGPEFLTYFQNEAQLEKSRLLSDRFSAERPKGSFSTLEIQRTEQGDSAMYLCASSTAGTSWKETQYFGPGTRLLVL.